The 26 T cell receptor beta chains reported below all come from one sample, sequenced in a study of cytomegalovirus exposure and HLA in healthy donors. PCR was performed using 60 Vbeta and 13 Jbeta primers. Using immunoSEQ multiplex PCR, the repertoire was profiled, and TCRdb retains in-frame clones only, with some absent. The sample contains more than 95,000 clones, over 70% of which appear only once. The sequenced sample consisted of PBMCs. The receptor set was obtained from a man aged 25-45 years in good health and CMV-seronegative.

This clone was recorded only once. This chain's CDR3 is CASSLTAVDEQYF. CDR3 sequence (DNA): TGTGCCAGCAGCTTGACAGCAGTTGACGAGCAGTACTTC. The chain couples TRBV7-6 to TRBJ2-7; tentatively, D is TRBD1 (5 bases). Trimming pared 3 bases from V and 5 bases from J, leaving 11 bases between. This CDR3 comprises 13 residues. Germline V CDR1 and CDR2: SGHVS, FNYEAQ. Full variable domain (remainder filled in from reference TRBV7-6 and TRBJ2-7): GAGVSQSPRYKVTKRGQDVALRCDPISGHVSLYWYRQALGQGPEFLTYFNYEAQQDKSGLPNDRFSAERPEGSISTLTIQRTEQRDSAMYRCASSLTAVDEQYFGPGTRLTVT.

V usage is TRBV11-2 and J usage is TRBJ2-5; 7 bases are shared with TRBD1. Germline assignment: CDR1 SGHAT and CDR2 FQNNGV. J was trimmed by 4 bases and V by 1 base; bases with no gene match: 12. The CDR3 runs 17 residues. The CDR3 DNA follows: TGTGCCAGCAGCTTAGGTTCCGGGACAGCGCTAGGAGAGACCCAGTACTTC. Translating gives CASSLGSGTALGETQYF.

The gene calls are TRBV6-1 and TRBJ1-5; 7 bases agree with TRBD1. With 7 bases clipped from V and 5 bases from J, the junction kept 5 bases outside the gene matches. Germline V gene sequence: CDR1 MNHNS, CDR2 SASEGT. The CDR3 loop spans 13 amino acids. Here the CDR3 reads CASTGQEYQPQHF. The CDR3 DNA reads TGTGCCAGCACCGGACAGGAATATCAGCCCCAGCATTTT.

Only one count was recorded for this clone. V usage is TRBV18 and J usage is TRBJ1-1; no clear D. With 3 bases removed from V and 4 bases from J, the gap between germline ends came to 9 bases. Germline V CDR1 and CDR2: KGHSH, LQKENI. This CDR3 region has 13 residues. CDR3 region: CASSPAEGTEAFF. In nucleotides, the CDR3 is TGTGCCAGCTCACCTGCTGAGGGCACTGAAGCTTTCTTT.

The chain carries TRBV5-4 and TRBJ2-5, with 7 bases fitting TRBD2. Trimming at V came to 4 bases and at J to 4 bases, leaving 4 bases not matched to a gene. CDR1 is SGHNT, CDR2 YYREEE, per germline (reference sequence). This CDR3 has 13 residues. Written as DNA, the CDR3 is TGTGCCAGCAGCCTGACTAGCACAGAGACCCAGTACTTC. Translating gives CASSLTSTETQYF.

The chain has TRBV29-1 and TRBJ1-2, with a tentative D call TRBD1 (5 bases). V lost 1 base to trimming and J lost 7 bases, with 7 bases between them. The germline V gene encodes CDR1 SQVTM and CDR2 ANQGSEA. This CDR3 is 11 amino acids long. Here the CDR3 reads CSVEAGFGYTF. The DNA for the CDR3 is TGCAGCGTTGAAGCAGGGTTTGGCTACACCTTC.

This clone was observed a single time. The chain joins TRBV27 to TRBJ1-4, with no clear D. Per germline, CDR1 MNHEY and CDR2 SMNVEV (reference sequence). This CDR3 is built from 16 residues. V lost 5 bases to trimming and J lost 10 bases, with 23 bases between them. The CDR3 bases are TGTGCCAGCAGTCTACTTCACGGGGAAGGCCTGGGAAAACTGTTTTTT. This codes for CASSLLHGEGLGKLFF.

The CDR3 region is CASTPGTGSSYEQYF. The CDR3 DNA sequence: TGTGCCAGCACCCCCGGGACAGGAAGCTCCTACGAGCAGTACTTC. The chain employs TRBV27 and TRBJ2-7, with TRBD1 matching 8 bases. The CDR3 contains 15 residues. V lost 7 bases to trimming and J lost 0 bases; unmatched junction nucleotides: 8. Germline CDR1 reads MNHEY; CDR2 reads SMNVEV (reference sequence).

The chain carries TRBV2 and TRBJ2-5; 7 positions match TRBD1. The length of the CDR3 is 14 residues. Germline CDR1 SNHLY, CDR2 FYNNEI. Trimming removed 5 bases from V and 4 bases from J; junction bases left unmatched: 7. The CDR3 nucleotides read TGTGCCAGCAGTCTGACAGGGAGCCCAGAGACCCAGTACTTC. Translated: CASSLTGSPETQYF.

This rearrangement joins TRBV19 to TRBJ1-6; possible D gene TRBD1, 5 bases. The ends were cut back, 5 bases at V and 8 bases at J, with 10 bases in the middle. The germline CDR1 and CDR2 sequences are LNHDA and SQIVND (reference sequence). The CDR3 runs to 13 residues. In nucleotides, the CDR3 is TGTGCCAGTAGTTTCAGGGAGGATTCACCCCTCCACTTT. Translation: CASSFREDSPLHF.

The chain is built from TRBV27 and TRBJ2-1, with 7 bases that match TRBD2. V trimming: 3 bases; J trimming: 8 bases; junction bases outside the gene matches: 7. CDR1 and CDR2 from the germline V gene are MNHEY and SMNVEV (reference sequence). The CDR3 runs 14 residues. In DNA form, the CDR3 reads TGTGCCAGCAGTTTTGAGGCGGGAGACTATGAGCAGTTCTTC. Protein: CASSFEAGDYEQFF.

The V and J genes are TRBV4-1 and TRBJ2-7; a possible D gene is TRBD1 (5 bases). V shed 1 base and J shed 4 bases, with 8 bases lying between them. Looked up from germline, CDR1 is MGHRA and CDR2 is YSYEKL. The CDR3 length is 13 residues. CDR3 bases: TGCGCCAGCAGCCAAGCCAGGGATTACGAGCAGTACTTC. Translation gives CASSQARDYEQYF.

The gene calls are TRBV5-1 and TRBJ1-4; 9 bases fit TRBD1. The J segment lost 5 bases and the V segment lost 4 bases, leaving 6 bases of the junction unmatched. The CDR3 has 15 amino acids. Germline V gene sequence: CDR1 SGHRS, CDR2 YFSETQ. CDR3 residues: CASSATGTGNEKLFF. CDR3 in DNA: TGCGCCAGCAGCGCGACCGGGACAGGGAATGAAAAACTGTTTTTT.

The gene calls are TRBV10-3 and TRBJ2-7, with 7 bases identical to TRBD2. Trimming at V came to 0 bases and at J to 6 bases, leaving 8 bases not matched to a gene. The CDR3 covers 15 residues. Germline CDR1 reads ENHRY; CDR2 reads SYGVKD. This CDR3 reads CAISESGEGIGEQYF. The CDR3 DNA follows: TGTGCCATCAGTGAGTCGGGGGAGGGAATCGGCGAGCAGTACTTC.

The chain employs TRBV7-9 and TRBJ1-5; tentatively, D is TRBD1 (6 bases). CDR1 is SEHNR, CDR2 FQNEAQ, per germline (reference sequence). This CDR3 has 15 amino acids. With 5 bases removed from V and 1 base from J, the gap between germline ends came to 12 bases. CDR3 loop: CASSQQGSSNQPQHF. CDR3 coding DNA: TGTGCCAGCAGCCAACAGGGTAGCAGCAATCAGCCCCAGCATTTT.

The gene calls are TRBV9 and TRBJ2-1; TRBD2 aligns across 11 bases. Germline CDR1 is SGDLS and CDR2 is YYNGEE. Losses at the gene ends were 3 bases for V and 9 bases for J; bases not matched to a gene: 8. The CDR3 is 15 residues long. In nucleotides, the CDR3 is TGTGCCAGCAGCGATGTAGCGGGGGGGCCCAGTGAGCAGTTCTTC. Translation: CASSDVAGGPSEQFF.

J is TRBJ1-2 and V is TRBV2; D gene unclear. The CDR3 runs 10 residues. CDR1 and CDR2 from the germline V gene are SNHLY and FYNNEI. Trimming took 6 bases from V and 4 from J, leaving 3 bases between them. In DNA form, the CDR3 reads TGTGCCAGCAGGAGCTATGGCTACACCTTC. Translated, it gives CASRSYGYTF.

The rearrangement uses TRBV7-2 and TRBJ2-5; 7 bases are a match to TRBD2. Germline V gene data show CDR1 as SGHTA and CDR2 as FQGNSA. The CDR3 is 13 residues long. Germline trimming cut 7 bases from V and 5 bases from J; bases unmatched to any gene: 7. The CDR3 nucleotides read TGTGCCAGCATACGGGGAGGGAGTGAGACCCAGTACTTC. This translates into CASIRGGSETQYF.

The rearrangement links TRBV18 to TRBJ2-3; D may be TRBD1 (6 bases). The germline V gene has CDR1 KGHSH and CDR2 LQKENI. Trimming removed 6 bases at V and 4 bases at J, with 11 bases between. CDR3 length: 13 amino acids. As DNA, the CDR3 is TGTGCCAGCTCGTGGCCAGGGGCAGATACGCAGTATTTT. This gives the protein CASSWPGADTQYF.

This chain connects TRBV7-9 to TRBJ1-1, with D possibly being TRBD1 (6 bases). Germline lookup yields CDR1 SEHNR and CDR2 FQNEAQ (reference sequence). The germline V and J ends were trimmed by 8 bases and 4 bases, with 17 bases remaining between them. There are 14 residues in the CDR3. Here the CDR3 DNA reads TGTGCCAGCCAAGAAGGGGGTTCAGGCACTGAAGCTTTCTTT. Amino acid sequence: CASQEGGSGTEAFF.

The V gene is TRBV7-2, the J gene TRBJ2-5, with a possible D match to TRBD1 (5 bases). The CDR3 has 15 residues. V shed 0 bases and J shed 2 bases, with 10 bases lying between them. CDR1 is SGHTA and CDR2 is FQGNSA in the germline V gene. The CDR3 loop is CASSLAQGWQETQYF. Here the CDR3 DNA reads TGTGCCAGCAGCTTAGCGCAGGGCTGGCAAGAGACCCAGTACTTC. Supplemented by reference TRBV7-2 and TRBJ2-5, the full variable domain reads GAGVSQSPSNKVTEKGKDVELRCDPISGHTALYWYRQSLGQGLEFLIYFQGNSAPDKSGLPSDRFSAERTGGSVSTLTIQRTQQEDSAVYLCASSLAQGWQETQYFGPGTRLLVL.

The sample holds a few counts of this clone. For the CDR3, the DNA is TGTGCCAGCAGCATCGACAGAATCAATGAGCAGTTCTTC. Protein product: CASSIDRINEQFF. V gene TRBV7-7 combines with J gene TRBJ2-1; D possibly corresponds to TRBD1 (5 bases). Germline assignment: CDR1 SSHAT and CDR2 FNYEAQ (reference sequence). The CDR3 has 13 amino acids. Deletions cut 5 bases from V and 6 bases from J, with 11 bases between.

The rearrangement joins TRBV19 to TRBJ1-4; tentative D call: TRBD1 (5 bases). From germline, CDR1 is LNHDA and CDR2 SQIVND (reference sequence). Between the trimmed V and J ends, which lost 3 bases and 7 bases, there was a span of 15 bases. CDR3 length: 15 amino acids. CDR3 DNA sequence: TGTGCCAGTAGTATGACCGCAGGGTTTACTGAAAAACTGTTTTTT. Its translation is CASSMTAGFTEKLFF.

J is TRBJ2-7 and V is TRBV5-4; D is perhaps TRBD1 (6 bases). The germline V gene has CDR1 SGHNT and CDR2 YYREEE (reference sequence). The CDR3 length is 15 residues. V was clipped by 4 bases and J by 3 bases, with 17 bases between them. CDR3 nucleotide sequence: TGTGCCAGCAGCCCGAGGGGGACACTACTCTACGAGCAGTACTTC. It yields the protein CASSPRGTLLYEQYF.

This chain links TRBV19 with TRBJ1-5; D not resolved. V shed 3 bases and J shed 3 bases, with 9 bases lying between them. The germline V gene has CDR1 LNHDA and CDR2 SQIVND (reference sequence). There are 14 residues in the CDR3. The DNA for the CDR3 is TGTGCCAGTAGTATGGGCATGAACAATCAGCCCCAGCATTTT. This sequence encodes CASSMGMNNQPQHF.

This clone was detected only a few times. The V and J genes are TRBV5-1 and TRBJ1-4; tentatively, D is TRBD1 (5 bases). V dropped 4 bases and J dropped 5 bases, with 12 bases sitting between them. The CDR3 extends over 14 amino acids. Looked up from germline, CDR1 is SGHRS and CDR2 is YFSETQ. CDR3 sequence: CASSETALNEKLFF. CDR3 in DNA: TGCGCCAGCAGCGAGACAGCCTTAAATGAAAAACTGTTTTTT.